Below, one T cell receptor (beta chain) is given with its context. In its sample, this clonotype was seen a few times. The target of this receptor is not known. No much larger clone is present one base from it, and per-base qualities are unavailable. The data are from a study of response to subunit inactivated influenza vaccine listed by TCRdb under 2018. About the study as a whole: To follow how T cells responded to a trivalent subunit inactivated influenza vaccine, the researchers relied on deep quantitative profiling of the T cell receptor repertoire.

Overall study outcomes, separate from this receptor: The authors proposed that each seasonal influenza vaccination may bring in only a limited number of new T cells.

The V end loses 6 bases and the J end loses 6 bases, and a stretch of 15 bases separates them. From the cysteine up to the phenylalanine, the CDR3 has a length of 13 residues. This entry keeps only the CDR3 DNA: 39 bases, framed from base 1. Via the germline V gene, CDR1 is MNHNS and CDR2 SASEGT. The library was made by RT-PCR. TCRdb names Illumina HiSeq 2500 as the instrument used. TCRdb trimmed the raw reads at Q25, called clones with MiXCR and kept productive beta chains. Entries are consolidated by CDR3 protein sequence, retaining the most common genes and DNA. The sample yields fewer than 700,000 distinct CDR3 sequences; about an eighth were counted once. In total, the top ten clones hold around 14% of the sample. Per the publication, the time point label means: approximately 47 days after influenza vaccine administration.

This specimen consisted of PBMCs from blood, obtained roughly 45 days after vaccination. This receptor chain uses TRBV6-1 and TRBJ2-7; there is no confident call for the D gene. This receptor was obtained from a man aged 50 to 59 who received an inactivated influenza vaccine. Donor details come from another sample of the same person, matched by shared clones. The CDR3 reads CASRESRGREQYF. The nucleotide sequence reads as follows: TGTGCCAGCAGGGAGTCACGAGGTCGCGAGCAGTACTTC.